At least ten counts were recorded for the clone carrying this T cell receptor (beta chain). The sample belongs to a study of early T cells in non-severe SARS-CoV-2 infection. About the research overall: Unsorted whole-blood RNA was sequenced in bulk, leaving chains unpaired.

The CDR3 runs 14 residues. In germline, CDR1 is DFQATT, CDR2 SNEGSKA (reference sequence). After removal of 1 base from V and 7 bases from J, the junction contained 8 bases not matched to a gene. Molecules of cDNA were individually given unique molecular identifiers that were attached to them. MiXCR was run by TCRdb on the 5' RACE reads, yielding one entry per CDR3 protein. The table has tens of thousands of distinct CDR3 sequences, 10% to 15% seen once; the top ten hold approximately 4.8%. This receptor was identified in an adult who was a healthcare worker with PCR-confirmed SARS-CoV-2 infection or an uninfected control (not recorded which). Sample: whole blood. V usage is TRBV20-1 and J usage is TRBJ1-2; the match to TRBD1 covers 8 bases. The CDR3: CSARAPGQAFGYTF. In nucleotides, the CDR3 is TGCAGTGCTAGAGCCCCGGGACAGGCCTTTGGCTACACCTTC.